Following are 14 T cell receptor beta chains from one sample sequenced in a study of OX40 agonist ivuxolimab in advanced cancers. Sequencing was performed with immunoSEQ multiplex PCR; in TCRdb, only in-frame clones are kept and a portion is missing. The sample lists 80,000 to 95,000 clones, about 88% occurring once. This sample comprised CD4+ or CD8+ T cells sorted from blood, obtained in a trial of the OX40 agonist ivuxolimab. The receptors come from an adult with an advanced solid tumor such as melanoma, head and neck, liver or kidney cancer.

The chain carries TRBV13 and TRBJ2-5; D perhaps matches TRBD1 (6 bases). The germline V and J ends were trimmed by 2 bases and 4 bases, with 8 bases remaining between them. The CDR3 totals 13 residues. Germline V gives CDR1 PRHDT, CDR2 FYEKMQ (reference sequence). The CDR3 DNA sequence: TGTGCCAGCAGCTTACGCAGGGGAGAGACCCAGTACTTC. Translated: CASSLRRGETQYF.

The chain is built from TRBV28 and TRBJ1-5; D may be TRBD1 (6 bases). The germline V gene encodes CDR1 MDHEN and CDR2 SYDVKM. V was shortened by 6 bases and J by 6 bases, with 21 bases between the two germline ends. CDR3 length: 16 amino acids. The CDR3 bases are TGTGCCAGCAGCCCCCCAATACAGGGTGTCGGTCAGCCCCAGCATTTT. As protein: CASSPPIQGVGQPQHF.

CDR3 loop: CASSPDPGPSPSGYTF. The DNA for the CDR3 is TGTGCCAGCTCACCGGATCCAGGGCCTTCCCCTTCCGGCTACACCTTC. The rearrangement uses TRBV18 and TRBJ1-2; the D gene is possibly TRBD1 (5 bases). The CDR3 has 16 amino acids. V dropped 3 bases and J dropped 8 bases, with 22 bases sitting between them. Per germline, CDR1 KGHSH and CDR2 LQKENI.

This clone has only one observation. The chain carries TRBV7-2 and TRBJ2-7; 13 bases match TRBD2. The CDR3 is made up of 14 amino acids. The germline V gene encodes CDR1 SGHTA and CDR2 FQGNSA. V was pared by 8 bases and J by 4 bases, with 5 bases of the junction left unmatched. The CDR3 reads CASRRLAGGYEQYF. The CDR3 DNA is TGTGCCAGCCGGAGACTAGCGGGAGGTTACGAGCAGTACTTC.

This rearrangement joins TRBV5-1 to TRBJ2-2; possible D gene TRBD1, 6 bases. This CDR3 has 16 residues. Germline V gene sequence: CDR1 SGHRS, CDR2 YFSETQ. V gave up 4 bases and J gave up 2 bases, with 15 bases separating them. CDR3 DNA: TGCGCCAGCAGCCTCCGACAGGTCATTAACACCGGGGAGCTGTTTTTT. Amino acid sequence: CASSLRQVINTGELFF.

V is TRBV25-1 and J is TRBJ2-7; 8 positions match TRBD1. CDR3 length: 15 amino acids. V lost 3 bases, J lost 5 bases, and 9 bases stayed unmatched. Germline-derived CDR1 and CDR2 are MGHDK and SYGVNS. The CDR3 reads CASSEPDRGADEQYF. DNA of the CDR3: TGTGCCAGCAGTGAGCCCGACAGGGGAGCCGACGAGCAGTACTTC.

The chain links TRBV27 to TRBJ2-6; 10 bases align to TRBD1. CDR3 size: 19 residues. V lost 8 bases, J lost 0 bases, and 13 bases stayed unmatched. CDR1 is MNHEY, CDR2 SMNVEV, per germline (reference sequence). The CDR3 is CASQNYGQGVFSGANVLTF. The CDR3 DNA reads as TGTGCCAGCCAAAATTACGGACAGGGGGTTTTCTCTGGGGCCAACGTCCTGACTTTC.

The J gene is TRBJ1-2, the V gene TRBV5-1; 7 bases align to TRBD1. V gave up 0 bases and J gave up 4 bases; unmatched junction bases: 6. The germline gives CDR1 SGHRS, CDR2 YFSETQ. This CDR3 is built from 15 residues. This chain's CDR3 is CASSLDRGGGYGYTF. The CDR3 DNA sequence: TGCGCCAGCAGCTTGGACAGGGGCGGTGGCTATGGCTACACCTTC.

This clone was seen a handful of times. The genes are TRBV30 and TRBJ1-6; D unclear. Germline assignment: CDR1 GTSNPN and CDR2 SVGIG (reference sequence). The length of the CDR3 is 12 residues. V shed 1 base and J shed 9 bases, with 7 bases lying between them. CDR3 sequence (DNA): TGTGCCTGGAGTGAGGACCTTTCACCCCTCCACTTT. It is translated as CAWSEDLSPLHF.

V gene TRBV19 combines with J gene TRBJ1-5; 8 nucleotides line up with TRBD1. Germline CDR1 and CDR2: LNHDA and SQIVND (reference sequence). The CDR3 consists of 18 residues. V shed 9 bases, J shed 4 bases, and the junction held 20 bases outside the gene matches. The CDR3 DNA follows: TGTGCCAGCAGGGAATCCAGGACAGGGACGATACCTAATCAGCCCCAGCATTTT. This encodes CASRESRTGTIPNQPQHF. The full variable domain, in which reference TRBV19 and TRBJ1-5 provide the parts outside the CDR3, is DGGITQSPKYLFRKEGQNVTLSCEQNLNHDAMYWYRQDPGQGLRLIYYSQIVNDFQKGDIAEGYSVSREKKESFPLTVTSAQKNPTAFYLCASRESRTGTIPNQPQHFGDGTRLSIL.

The chain carries TRBV27 and TRBJ2-7, with D perhaps assigned TRBD1 or TRBD2 (5 bases each). V gave up 5 bases and J gave up 0 bases, with 11 bases separating them. The germline CDR1 and CDR2 sequences are MNHEY and SMNVEV (reference sequence). CDR3 size: 14 residues. Here the CDR3 DNA reads TGTGCCAGCAGTCGCAGGGACCTCTCCTACGAGCAGTACTTC. It translates to CASSRRDLSYEQYF.

The rearrangement links TRBV27 to TRBJ2-1; 10 positions match TRBD2. Germline loops: CDR1 MNHEY, CDR2 SMNVEV (reference sequence). The CDR3 runs to 13 residues. The J segment lost 9 bases and the V segment lost 6 bases, leaving 5 bases of the junction unmatched. CDR3 loop: CASRAGGLGEQFF. The CDR3 DNA reads TGTGCCAGCAGAGCGGGGGGGCTGGGTGAGCAGTTCTTC.

V gene TRBV5-6 combines with J gene TRBJ1-4, with 7 bases fitting TRBD1. The germline gives CDR1 SGHDT, CDR2 YYEEEE. The V and J ends lost 0 bases and 4 bases, in that order; junction bases with no gene match: 6. CDR3 length: 16 amino acids. DNA for the CDR3: TGTGCCAGCAGCTTGGCCCCCGGGACAGTTAATGAAAAACTGTTTTTT. Residues: CASSLAPGTVNEKLFF.

J is TRBJ2-2 and V is TRBV7-2, with TRBD2 matching over 10 bases. V gave up 2 bases and J gave up 6 bases; unmatched junction bases: 9. CDR3 size: 17 residues. Per germline, CDR1 SGHTA and CDR2 FQGNSA. The CDR3 loop reads CASSLIKAGGPPGELFF. CDR3 nucleotide sequence: TGTGCCAGCAGCTTAATAAAAGCGGGGGGGCCCCCCGGGGAGCTGTTTTTT.